What follows are 7 T cell receptor beta chains derived from one specimen sequenced in a study of blood T cell repertoires in COVID-19. TCRdb's copy holds only in-frame clones and misses some; the assay was immunoSEQ multiplex PCR. This sample yields some 70,000 clones, of which less than 95% are seen a single time; around 0.47% belongs to the top ten. The sequenced sample was peripheral blood. These receptors all come from a man aged 45-65 years with COVID-19, enrolled during active disease.

The chain recombines TRBV11-2 with TRBJ1-4; D ambiguous. Trimming left V 1 base short and J 9 bases short, with 12 bases between. The CDR3 totals 14 residues. Germline-derived CDR1 and CDR2 are SGHAT and FQNNGV. The CDR3 here is CASSLVSGHKKLFF. The CDR3 DNA follows: TGTGCCAGCAGCTTAGTATCTGGCCACAAAAAACTGTTTTTT.

CDR3 sequence reads: CASSLVRGELFF. The DNA of the CDR3 is TGTGCCAGCAGCTTAGTCCGGGGGGAGCTGTTTTTT. The chain couples TRBV11-2 to TRBJ2-2; D not certain. From germline, CDR1 is SGHAT and CDR2 FQNNGV. V lost 1 base and J 8 bases, leaving 5 bases between the germline ends. This CDR3 has 12 amino acids. The complete variable domain, with remaining parts taken from reference TRBV11-2 and TRBJ2-2, reads EAGVAQSPRYKIIEKRQSVAFWCNPISGHATLYWYQQILGQGPKLLIQFQNNGVVDDSQLPKDRFSAERLKGVDSTLKIQPAKLEDSAVYLCASSLVRGELFFGEGSRLTVL.

The V gene is TRBV25-1, the J gene TRBJ2-5, with D possibly being TRBD2 (5 bases). Trimming took 9 bases from V and 4 from J, leaving 18 bases between them. Per germline, CDR1 MGHDK and CDR2 SYGVNS. This CDR3 spans 14 amino acids. The CDR3 here is CASTHPGEGETQYF. The CDR3 DNA follows: TGTGCCAGTACTCATCCGGGTGAGGGAGAGACCCAGTACTTC.

This chain's CDR3 is CASSPSSGSYEQYF. The CDR3 DNA is TGTGCCAGTAGCCCATCCAGCGGGAGCTACGAGCAGTACTTC. This chain uses TRBV19 with TRBJ2-7, with TRBD2 matching 8 bases. Germline CDR1 and CDR2: LNHDA and SQIVND (reference sequence). The ends lost 6 bases at V and 3 bases at J; junction bases unmatched: 7. The CDR3 runs to 14 residues.

The chain uses TRBV25-1 and TRBJ1-1, with unresolved D. The CDR3 contains 15 residues. V lost 3 bases and J 2 bases, leaving 13 bases between the germline ends. Germline lookup yields CDR1 MGHDK and CDR2 SYGVNS. CDR3 in DNA: TGTGCCAGCAGTGAGTCTTCACCGGTCAACACTGAAGCTTTCTTT. Amino acid sequence: CASSESSPVNTEAFF. The full variable domain, rest sourced from reference TRBV25-1 and TRBJ1-1, is EADIYQTPRYLVIGTGKKITLECSQTMGHDKMYWYQQDPGMELHLIHYSYGVNSTEKGDLSSESTVSRIRTEHFPLTLESARPSHTSQYLCASSESSPVNTEAFFGQGTRLTVV.

This chain connects TRBV2 to TRBJ2-7, with D possibly matching TRBD1 (7 bases). Germline CDR1 SNHLY, CDR2 FYNNEI. This CDR3 comprises 14 residues. V was trimmed by 2 bases and J by 2 bases, leaving 10 bases between them. The CDR3 DNA is TGTGCCAGCAGTGAACAGGGGGGCCCCTACGAGCAGTACTTC. This translates into CASSEQGGPYEQYF. The full variable domain, in which reference TRBV2 and TRBJ2-7 provide the parts outside the CDR3, is EPEVTQTPSHQVTQMGQEVILRCVPISNHLYFYWYRQILGQKVEFLVSFYNNEISEKSEIFDDQFSVERPDGSNFTLKIRSTKLEDSAMYFCASSEQGGPYEQYFGPGTRLTVT.

In its sample, this clone was seen a few times. The V call is TRBV6-2 or TRBV6-3, the J call TRBJ2-7; TRBD1 aligns across 9 bases. V shed 7 bases and J 4 bases; nucleotides not matched to a gene: 11. Germline V gene data show CDR1 as MNHEY and CDR2 as SVGEGT. The CDR3 extends over 15 amino acids. CDR3 bases: TGTGCCAGCACCCCCCGGGACAGGGATAATTACGAGCAGTACTTC. Translating gives CASTPRDRDNYEQYF.